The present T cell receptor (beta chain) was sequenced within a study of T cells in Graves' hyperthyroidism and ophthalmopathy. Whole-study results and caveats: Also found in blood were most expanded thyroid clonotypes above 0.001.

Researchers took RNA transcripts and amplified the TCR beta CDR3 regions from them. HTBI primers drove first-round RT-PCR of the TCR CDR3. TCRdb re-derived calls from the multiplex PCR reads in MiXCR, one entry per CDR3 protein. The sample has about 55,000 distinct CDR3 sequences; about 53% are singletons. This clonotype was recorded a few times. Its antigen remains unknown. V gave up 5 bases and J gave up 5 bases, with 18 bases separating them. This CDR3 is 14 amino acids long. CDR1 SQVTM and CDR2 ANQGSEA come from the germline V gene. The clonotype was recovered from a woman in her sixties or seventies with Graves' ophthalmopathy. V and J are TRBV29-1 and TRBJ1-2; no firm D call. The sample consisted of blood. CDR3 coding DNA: TGCAGCGTTCGTGTTAGAGGGTTGGGTTATGGCTACACCTTC. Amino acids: CSVRVRGLGYGYTF. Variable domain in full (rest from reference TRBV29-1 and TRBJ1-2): SAVISQKPSRDICQRGTSLTIQCQVDSQVTMMFWYRQQPGQSLTLIATANQGSEATYESGFVIDKFPISRPNLTFSTLTVSNMSPEDSSIYLCSVRVRGLGYGYTFGSGTRLTVV.